The entry below gives a single TCR beta chain sequence along with its context. The data originate from a study of control samples from healthy donors and cancer patients. V was clipped by 7 bases and J by 4 bases; unmatched bases: 13. The CDR3 loop spans 15 amino acids. Germline V gene data show CDR1 as SGHTA and CDR2 as FQGNSA. Here immunoSEQ multiplex PCR was the method, and the copy in TCRdb shows in-frame clones only, minus some. The sample lists about 180,000 clones, 90% seen once, with roughly 1.3% in the top ten. This chain connects TRBV7-2 to TRBJ2-7; 7 bases align to TRBD2. Material: blood. The receptor was derived from a woman between 50 and 59 years old in good health. The CDR3 is CASTPRAGVRYEQYF. The CDR3 bases are TGTGCCAGCACCCCACGGGCGGGGGTAAGGTACGAGCAGTACTTC.